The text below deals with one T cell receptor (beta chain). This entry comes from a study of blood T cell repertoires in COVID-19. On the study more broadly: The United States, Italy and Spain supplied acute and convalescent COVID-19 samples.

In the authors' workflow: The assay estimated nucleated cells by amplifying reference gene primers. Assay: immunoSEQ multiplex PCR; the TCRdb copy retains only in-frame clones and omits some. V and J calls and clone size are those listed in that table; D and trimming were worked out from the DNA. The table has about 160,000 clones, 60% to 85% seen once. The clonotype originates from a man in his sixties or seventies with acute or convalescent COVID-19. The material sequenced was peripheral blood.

The CDR3 region is CASSLGRGTDNEKLFF. For the CDR3, the DNA is TGTGCCAGCAGCTTAGGAAGGGGGACAGACAATGAAAAACTGTTTTTT. This rearrangement joins TRBV7-9 to TRBJ1-4; 7 bases match TRBD1. Germline V gives CDR1 SEHNR, CDR2 FQNEAQ (reference sequence). The CDR3 is 16 residues long. Unmatched junction bases numbered 7, after V lost 1 base and J lost 5 bases. Complete variable domain (other parts from reference TRBV7-9 and TRBJ1-4): DTGVSQNPRHKITKRGQNVTFRCDPISEHNRLYWYRQTLGQGPEFLTYFQNEAQLEKSRLLSDRFSAERPKGSFSTLEIQRTEQGDSAMYLCASSLGRGTDNEKLFFGSGTQLSVL.